This TCR beta chain was identified in a study of early T cells in non-severe SARS-CoV-2 infection. Details on this clonotype: Antigen: not known.

Findings and limits, study-wide: Missing private and CD4 specificities, VDJdb matching favored anti-spike CD8 responses.

Attachment of unique molecular identifiers was made to individual cDNA molecules. TCRdb re-called the 5' RACE reads with MiXCR, one entry per CDR3 protein. The table lists tens of thousands of distinct CDR3 sequences, roughly an eighth of them singletons. Trimming took 5 bases from V and 1 from J, leaving 9 bases between them. This CDR3 is 13 amino acids long. The germline gives CDR1 SGHVS, CDR2 FNYEAQ. The receptor was isolated from an adult who was a healthcare worker with PCR-confirmed SARS-CoV-2 infection or an uninfected control (not recorded which). The genes are TRBV7-6 and TRBJ2-7; D perhaps matches TRBD1 (6 bases). Sequences were obtained from whole blood. The chain's CDR3 is CASSKGQSYEQYF. The CDR3 DNA reads as TGTGCCAGCAGCAAAGGACAGTCCTACGAGCAGTACTTC.